This entry is about one T cell receptor (beta chain). What it binds is not known. Germline CDR1 reads SGHRS; CDR2 reads YFSETQ. V lost 0 bases and J 6 bases, leaving 12 bases between the germline ends. The CDR3 is 14 amino acids. With 60 Vbeta and 13 Jbeta primers, the PCR was carried out. Only in-frame clones appear in the TCRdb table, and some are missing; sequencing was by immunoSEQ multiplex PCR. The sample lists about 150,000 clones; approximately 77% were seen once. The sample comes from a study of cytomegalovirus exposure and HLA in healthy donors. The overall study: Falling in the Caucasian-associated ancestry cluster were 81% of approximately 410 genotyped donors. Study results and limitations: Earlier analysis looked at TCR beta V segments, and most were productive about 90% or about 30% of the time. HLA allele associations emerged for around 15,000 TCR beta sequences in a later analysis, at 0.05 false discovery rate.

This cohort consisted of healthy bone marrow donors. This clonotype was obtained from a man aged 18 to 29 in good health and CMV-seronegative. The sequenced sample consisted of PBMCs. The J gene is TRBJ1-2, the V gene TRBV5-1; D gene unclear. The DNA of the CDR3 is TGCGCCAGCAGCTTGGCCGGGGTTTCGAATGGCTACACCTTC. Protein product: CASSLAGVSNGYTF.